The T cell receptor (beta chain) under discussion was sequenced for a study of patients and donors after allogeneic stem cell transplantation (dated by TCRdb to 2020 to 2021). Per the germline V gene, MGHDK is the CDR1 and SYGVNS is the CDR2. V is pared back by 4 bases and J by 15 bases, with 10 bases lying between the germline termini. Measured from the cysteine to the phenylalanine, the CDR3 is 10 residues long. Solely the CDR3 DNA is kept, with 30 bases framed from the first base. Worth noting for this clonotype: Its recognized antigen is unknown. Base quality data are lacking; no much larger clone is found one base away.

The library was made by RT-PCR. Sequenced on a NextSeq 550. The public reads were run again by TCRdb, first through fastp at Q25 and then through MiXCR, and only productive beta chains were kept. Every CDR3 protein is listed once, alongside the most common genes and DNA of its rows. The table for this sample lists 100,000 to 130,000 distinct CDR3 sequences; roughly 35% of them were counted only once. Around 25% of the sample rests with the top ten. The TCR comes from a human donor who was either an allogeneic HSCT recipient or a stem cell or donor lymphocyte infusion donor (not recorded which). It is not recorded whose cells these are; they may come from a transplant donor. The chain joins TRBV25-1 to TRBJ2-1; the D gene assignment is perhaps TRBD1 or TRBD2, with each matching 5 bases. The sequenced material came from blood, either unsorted or a sorted T cell fraction (not recorded which). The CDR3 loop reads CASSGGTWFF. The nucleotide sequence is TGTGCCAGCAGTGGGGGGACGTGGTTCTTC. The full variable domain, with segments outside the CDR3 supplied by the reference TRBV25-1 and TRBJ2-1 proteins, appears as EADIYQTPRYLVIGTGKKITLECSQTMGHDKMYWYQQDPGMELHLIHYSYGVNSTEKGDLSSESTVSRIRTEHFPLTLESARPSHTSQYLCASSGGTWFFGPGTRLTVL.